The present T cell receptor beta chain was sequenced within a study of T cell responses to AZD1222 COVID-19 vaccine. Overall study results and limits: Repertoires in all cases were sampled only once the peak T cell response had passed. Baseline seropositivity occurred in only 5 or 6 AZD1222 recipients. Females made up more of the donors, who were largely white British, and clonal diversity may have come out too low. Dominant at 160-218 and 743-854, vaccine-associated CD4 TCRs also spanned spike.

Comment on this clone: Its antigen remains unidentified.

The CDR3 runs to 13 residues. Germline CDR1 and CDR2: KGHSH and LQKENI. The V and J ends lost 3 bases and 3 bases respectively, with 8 bases between them. Assay: immunoSEQ multiplex PCR; the TCRdb copy retains only in-frame clones and omits some. The sample yields roughly 120,000 clones, 86% seen once. This material consisted of peripheral blood, taken on day 0 of AZD1222 vaccination. The receptor comes from an adult in good health. This chain uses TRBV18 with TRBJ1-1; no firm D call. CDR3 amino acids: CASSPLGDTEAFF. CDR3 bases: TGTGCCAGCTCACCGTTGGGTGACACTGAAGCTTTCTTT.